This T cell receptor (beta chain) was retrieved from a study of human T cells and chemical hapten exposure. Study at large: Upper-back patches of 0.01% DPC were read at 6 days. General study points: As patch test score rose, PT1 expanded TCR counts tended to rise as well.

CDR3 length equals 17 residues. From germline, CDR1 is MNHEY and CDR2 SVGEGT. Trimming removed 3 bases from V and 0 bases from J, with 18 bases in between. TCRdb re-derived calls from the RACE reads in MiXCR, one entry per CDR3 protein. This sample has fewer than 150,000 distinct CDR3 sequences, with less than 15% found just once. Note on this clonotype: Antigen: not known.

Time point specified: pre-sensitization, week 0. Regarding treatment: therapeutic diphenylcyclopropenone sensitization with weekly scalp DPC. Patients had alopecia, were aged 18 to 70, and were not pregnant. This clonotype originated in a woman between 18 and 29 years old with alopecia areata. Some clones in this sample may be carry-over from other donors' samples. The chain combines TRBV6-2 or TRBV6-3 with TRBJ2-7; D gene unclear. The sample consisted of whole blood, taken in connection with sensitization to the hapten diphenylcyclopropenone (DPC). The CDR3 spells CASSYLTLIRYSYEQYF. In nucleotides, the CDR3 is TGTGCCAGCAGTTATCTAACGCTAATCCGCTACTCCTACGAGCAGTACTTC.